One and the same sample provided the 22 T cell receptor beta chains below, sequenced in a study of T cell responses to AZD1222 COVID-19 vaccine. The protocol was immunoSEQ multiplex PCR, while the TCRdb copy is restricted to in-frame clones and leaves out a portion. The table includes about 140,000 clones, 90% to 95% detected once. The sample was peripheral blood, taken on day 0 of MenACWY control vaccination. These receptor sequences come from an adult in good health.

This chain uses TRBV6-5 with TRBJ2-1; 8 bases map to TRBD1. The CDR3 contains 13 residues. Looked up from germline, CDR1 is MNHEY and CDR2 is SVGAGI. V shed 5 bases and J 9 bases; nucleotides not matched to a gene: 6. The CDR3 DNA sequence: TGTGCCAGCAGTCCATTTGACAGGGGTGAGCAGTTCTTC. It yields the protein CASSPFDRGEQFF.

For the CDR3, the DNA is TGTGCCAGCTCACGCAGCGGGGTCAACAATGAGCAGTTCTTC. Translating gives CASSRSGVNNEQFF. The genes are TRBV18 and TRBJ2-1; 7 bases match TRBD2. The CDR3 covers 14 residues. Trimming cost V 4 bases and J 5 bases; bases outside gene matches: 5. CDR1 is KGHSH and CDR2 is LQKENI in the germline V gene. Based on the CDR3 plus reference TRBV18 and TRBJ2-1, the full variable domain is NAGVMQNPRHLVRRRGQEARLRCSPMKGHSHVYWYRQLPEEGLKFMVYLQKENIIDESGMPKERFSAEFPKEGPSILRIQQVVRGDSAAYFCASSRSGVNNEQFFGPGTRLTVL.

The chain combines TRBV5-1 with TRBJ2-7; 11 bases are shared with TRBD2. Germline CDR1 reads SGHRS; CDR2 reads YFSETQ. The CDR3 contains 16 residues. V trimming: 0 bases; J trimming: 2 bases; junction bases outside the gene matches: 4. The DNA for the CDR3 is TGCGCCAGCAGCTTGGATAGCGGGGGGGTCCCCTACGAGCAGTACTTC. Its translation is CASSLDSGGVPYEQYF.

CDR3 region: CAWSAQGAEAFF. CDR3 sequence (DNA): TGTGCCTGGAGTGCCCAGGGGGCTGAAGCTTTCTTT. The V call is TRBV30, the J call TRBJ1-1; 7 bases align to TRBD1. V was clipped by 1 base and J by 6 bases; unmatched bases: 2. The CDR3 covers 12 residues. The germline V gene encodes CDR1 GTSNPN and CDR2 SVGIG (reference sequence). Drawing the rest from reference TRBV30 and TRBJ1-1, the complete variable domain is SQTIHQWPATLVQPVGSPLSLECTVEGTSNPNLYWYRQAAGRGLQLLFYSVGIGQISSEVPQNLSASRPQDRQFILSSKKLLLSDSGFYLCAWSAQGAEAFFGQGTRLTVV.

The chain employs TRBV4-2 and TRBJ1-6; TRBD1 matches 8 bases. The CDR3 runs to 15 residues. V dropped 3 bases and J dropped 10; count of bases not matched to a gene: 8. Germline V gives CDR1 LGHNA, CDR2 YNFKEQ. The CDR3 coding sequence is TGTGCCAGCAGCCAGGATAGGACAGGGCGATCACCCCTCCACTTT. Its protein product is CASSQDRTGRSPLHF.

V gene TRBV6-5 combines with J gene TRBJ1-1; D is uncertain. This CDR3 has 11 residues. The germline V gene has CDR1 MNHEY and CDR2 SVGAGI. V shed 6 bases and J shed 5 bases, with 7 bases lying between them. The CDR3 nucleotides read TGTGCCAGCAGCAAGAGGACTGAAGCTTTCTTT. Protein product: CASSKRTEAFF.

V usage is TRBV19 and J usage is TRBJ2-7; D unclear. Germline CDR1 LNHDA, CDR2 SQIVND (reference sequence). CDR3 size: 13 residues. Trimming removed 8 bases at V and 3 bases at J, with 14 bases between. The CDR3 sequence: CASSHRSLYEQYF. CDR3 nucleotides: TGTGCCAGTTCCCATCGAAGCCTCTACGAGCAGTACTTC.

The chain links TRBV6-5 to TRBJ1-2; D perhaps matches TRBD1 (6 bases). Trimming pared 5 bases from V and 4 bases from J, leaving 11 bases between. Germline loops: CDR1 MNHEY, CDR2 SVGAGI. The CDR3 spans 13 residues. CDR3 DNA: TGTGCCAGCAGTAACAGGGAGGGCTATGGCTACACCTTC. Translated: CASSNREGYGYTF.

This clone was counted once. The V and J genes are TRBV18 and TRBJ1-5; maybe TRBD1 (5 bases). The V gene's germline CDR1 is KGHSH and CDR2 LQKENI. CDR3 length: 16 residues. Deletions cut 3 bases from V and 1 base from J, with 13 bases between. The DNA of the CDR3 is TGTGCCAGCTCACCCTTCGGGGCGGGCAGCAATCAGCCCCAGCATTTT. As protein: CASSPFGAGSNQPQHF.

The chain employs TRBV6-5 and TRBJ1-1, with TRBD1 matching 8 bases. The V and J ends lost 2 bases and 9 bases, in that order; junction bases with no gene match: 2. The CDR3 sequence is 12 residues long. Per the germline V gene, CDR1 is MNHEY and CDR2 is SVGAGI. The CDR3 coding sequence is TGTGCCAGCAGTTACGGACAGGGTAAAGCTTTCTTT. Translating gives CASSYGQGKAFF.

The chain has TRBV10-3 and TRBJ1-5; D might be TRBD1 (6 bases). V lost 4 bases to trimming and J lost 0 bases, with 7 bases between them. CDR1 ENHRY and CDR2 SYGVKD come from the germline V gene. This CDR3 is 14 amino acids long. CDR3: CAISAQGSNQPQHF. Written as DNA, the CDR3 is TGTGCCATCAGTGCACAGGGTAGCAATCAGCCCCAGCATTTT.

The chain recombines TRBV19 with TRBJ1-1; D is ambiguous. The CDR3 has 14 amino acids. Germline V gene sequence: CDR1 LNHDA, CDR2 SQIVND (reference sequence). The V end lost 1 base, the J end lost 2 bases, and 8 bases lay between the germline ends. This CDR3 is CASSIVPGNTEAFF. The CDR3 coding sequence is TGTGCCAGTAGTATAGTCCCAGGAAACACTGAAGCTTTCTTT. Supplemented by reference TRBV19 and TRBJ1-1, the full variable domain reads DGGITQSPKYLFRKEGQNVTLSCEQNLNHDAMYWYRQDPGQGLRLIYYSQIVNDFQKGDIAEGYSVSREKKESFPLTVTSAQKNPTAFYLCASSIVPGNTEAFFGQGTRLTVV.

V and J are TRBV14 and TRBJ2-7; 7 positions agree with TRBD1. Looked up from germline, CDR1 is SGHDN and CDR2 is FVKESK. Losses at the gene ends were 1 base for V and 2 bases for J; bases not matched to a gene: 2. The CDR3 is made up of 14 amino acids. The CDR3 loop is CASSQVGGPYEQYF. The CDR3 DNA reads TGTGCCAGCAGCCAAGTAGGGGGCCCCTACGAGCAGTACTTC.

This chain connects TRBV3-1 (or the pseudogene TRBV3-2) to TRBJ2-3; 8 bases map to TRBD1. Trimming took 3 bases from V and 5 from J; bases not matched to a gene: 1. Germline V gene data show CDR1 as LGHDT and CDR2 as YNNKEL (reference sequence). The CDR3 runs to 13 residues. Written as DNA, the CDR3 is TGTGCCAGCAGCCACAGGGGGCAAGATACGCAGTATTTT. Translation gives CASSHRGQDTQYF.

The V and J genes are TRBV19 and TRBJ1-5; 8 bases align to TRBD1. The CDR3 has 14 residues. The germline V gene encodes CDR1 LNHDA and CDR2 SQIVND (reference sequence). Trimming took 4 bases from V and 6 from J; bases not matched to a gene: 5. CDR3 coding DNA: TGTGCCAGTAGTAGGGACAGGCTGGGTCAGCCCCAGCATTTT. Translated, it gives CASSRDRLGQPQHF.

The rearrangement uses TRBV5-1 and TRBJ2-1; the D is unclear. The CDR3 loop spans 16 amino acids. The ends were cut back, 0 bases at V and 1 base at J, with 11 bases in the middle. Germline values: CDR1 SGHRS, CDR2 YFSETQ. CDR3 sequence (DNA): TGCGCCAGCAGCTTGGATGGCAACCCATCCTACAATGAGCAGTTCTTC. As protein: CASSLDGNPSYNEQFF.

The chain uses TRBV2 and TRBJ1-2, with unresolved D. Per germline, CDR1 SNHLY and CDR2 FYNNEI. The CDR3 loop spans 12 amino acids. The ends were cut back, 6 bases at V and 5 bases at J, with 10 bases in the middle. CDR3 nucleotide sequence: TGTGCCAGCAGGGGGTATATGTATGGCTACACCTTC. Protein: CASRGYMYGYTF.

The rearrangement links TRBV29-1 to TRBJ2-3; 9 bases match TRBD2. The germline V gene encodes CDR1 SQVTM and CDR2 ANQGSEA. CDR3 length equals 14 residues. J lost 6 bases, V lost 3 bases, and 7 bases had no gene match. Here the CDR3 reads CSVDLAGRGDTQYF. CDR3 nucleotides: TGCAGCGTTGACCTAGCGGGGAGGGGGGATACGCAGTATTTT.

This sequence joins TRBV14 and TRBJ1-3; the D gene is possibly TRBD1 (6 bases). The CDR3 is 15 amino acids. Between the trimmed V and J ends, which lost 6 bases and 0 bases, there was a span of 12 bases. Germline assignment: CDR1 SGHDN and CDR2 FVKESK. The CDR3 spells CASRSDSSSGNTIYF. DNA of the CDR3: TGTGCCAGCAGGTCGGACAGCAGCTCTGGAAACACCATATATTTT. The full variable domain, in which reference TRBV14 and TRBJ1-3 provide the parts outside the CDR3, is EAGVTQFPSHSVIEKGQTVTLRCDPISGHDNLYWYRRVMGKEIKFLLHFVKESKQDESGMPNNRFLAERTGGTYSTLKVQPAELEDSGVYFCASRSDSSSGNTIYFGEGSWLTVV.

The chain combines TRBV7-2 with TRBJ1-5; D is unclear. The CDR3 sequence is 12 residues long. The V gene lost 7 bases and the J gene lost 6 bases, with 10 bases spanning the gap. Germline-derived CDR1 and CDR2 are SGHTA and FQGNSA. Here the CDR3 DNA reads TGTGCCAGCACCCGATTTGGTCAGCCCCAGCATTTT. This encodes CASTRFGQPQHF.

This chain connects TRBV5-1 to TRBJ1-2; TRBD1 agrees at 7 bases. CDR3 size: 15 residues. The trim removed 0 bases at V and 4 bases at J, leaving 6 bases unmatched. Germline lookup yields CDR1 SGHRS and CDR2 YFSETQ. The CDR3 coding sequence is TGCGCCAGCAGCTTGGGAGGAGGGGGCAGCTATGGCTACACCTTC. This gives the protein CASSLGGGGSYGYTF.

The genes are TRBV10-3 and TRBJ2-3, with TRBD1 matching 8 bases. V dropped 0 bases and J dropped 0; count of bases not matched to a gene: 8. This CDR3 is 18 amino acids long. CDR1 and CDR2 (germline): ENHRY, SYGVKD. CDR3 sequence: CAISESKIQGASTDTQYF. In nucleotides, the CDR3 is TGTGCCATCAGTGAGTCAAAGATTCAGGGGGCTAGCACAGATACGCAGTATTTT.